A single sample gave rise to the 15 T cell receptor beta chains below, sequenced in a study of cytomegalovirus exposure and HLA in healthy donors. The study ran its PCR with 60 Vbeta and 13 Jbeta primers. Clones were read by immunoSEQ multiplex PCR, and TCRdb kept only the in-frame ones, dropping some. Of about 210,000 clones detected, around 82% appear once; the ten largest clones hold approximately 14%. Sequencing input: PBMCs. The origin of the receptors is a woman in her twenties or thirties in good health and CMV-seropositive.

The genes are TRBV28 and TRBJ1-1; 8 nucleotides agree with TRBD1. This CDR3 contains 19 residues. The V gene end was trimmed by 6 bases and the J gene end by 1 base; junction bases not matched to a gene: 19. CDR1 and CDR2 from the germline V gene are MDHEN and SYDVKM. The CDR3, as DNA: TGTGCCAGCAGGTTCGGAGGGAGGGCAGGGGGCGCCTGGAACACTGAAGCTTTCTTT. Amino acids: CASRFGGRAGGAWNTEAFF.

The chain is built from TRBV30 and TRBJ1-1; D might be TRBD1 (6 bases). The V and J ends lost 3 bases and 7 bases respectively, with 12 bases between them. The CDR3 has 12 residues. The germline V gene has CDR1 GTSNPN and CDR2 SVGIG (reference sequence). In nucleotides, the CDR3 is TGTGCCTGGAGCCCGGACAGACTTGAAGCTTTCTTT. It translates to CAWSPDRLEAFF.

With regard to this clone: Its ends do not fully match the called genes, so a read error is possible. V and J are TRBV7-9 and TRBJ2-5, with D unresolved. The germline V gene has CDR1 SEHNR and CDR2 FQNEAQ (reference sequence). The CDR3 length is 13 residues. The CDR3 DNA follows: TGTACCAGCAGCCCCCTATGGTCACCGACCCAGTACTTC. The encoded protein is CTSSPLWSPTQYF.

V and J are TRBV11-3 and TRBJ2-7, with 9 bases fitting TRBD2. The germline CDR1 and CDR2 sequences are SGHNT and YENEEA. With V trimmed by 5 bases and J by 6 bases, 14 bases remained unmatched. The CDR3 runs 16 residues. The CDR3 DNA reads TGTGCCAGCAGCACGAGAGGGTCTAGCGGGAACCGCGAGCAGTACTTC. This encodes CASSTRGSSGNREQYF.

This chain uses TRBV4-1 with TRBJ2-7; 8 positions agree with TRBD1. V gave up 0 bases and J gave up 7 bases; unmatched junction bases: 8. The V gene's germline CDR1 is MGHRA and CDR2 YSYEKL. This CDR3 region has 15 residues. The CDR3 DNA follows: TGCGCCAGCAGCCAAGATTCCACAGGGGGTGGAGAGCAGTACTTC. Protein product: CASSQDSTGGGEQYF.

The genes are TRBV2 and TRBJ2-1; no firm D call. The CDR3 runs 13 residues. CDR1 is SNHLY, CDR2 FYNNEI, per germline. Trimming took off 5 bases at V and 5 bases at J, with 10 bases between the two ends. This CDR3 reads CASSPFSDNEQFF. The CDR3 DNA reads TGTGCCAGCAGTCCCTTCTCGGACAATGAGCAGTTCTTC.

This clone has only one observation. V usage is TRBV5-1 and J usage is TRBJ2-7, with 7 bases lining up with TRBD2. The germline V gene encodes CDR1 SGHRS and CDR2 YFSETQ. Germline trimming cut 4 bases from V and 3 bases from J; bases unmatched to any gene: 10. The CDR3 spans 15 residues. CDR3 sequence: CASSPGSGALYEQYF. The CDR3, as DNA: TGCGCCAGCAGCCCTGGGAGCGGGGCCCTCTACGAGCAGTACTTC.

The V gene is TRBV5-5, the J gene TRBJ2-3; D may be TRBD1 (5 bases). The CDR3 covers 15 residues. The V gene's germline CDR1 is SGHKS and CDR2 YYEKEE (reference sequence). Trimming left V 4 bases short and J 2 bases short, with 14 bases between. In DNA form, the CDR3 reads TGTGCCAGCAGCCGGACACCCGTACCCACAGATACGCAGTATTTT. It codes for CASSRTPVPTDTQYF.

This clone was detected a few times. CDR3 sequence reads: CASSLVGEGGYTF. The CDR3 nucleotides are TGTGCCAGCAGCTTGGTAGGGGAGGGAGGCTACACCTTC. This chain connects TRBV11-3 to TRBJ1-2, with D perhaps TRBD1 (5 bases). The CDR3 runs to 13 residues. Germline V gene sequence: CDR1 SGHNT, CDR2 YENEEA. Trimming stripped 3 bases from V and 8 bases from J, with 13 bases between.

This chain uses TRBV30 with TRBJ2-1; D unclear. Trimming took 2 bases from V and 8 from J, leaving 7 bases between them. From germline, CDR1 is GTSNPN and CDR2 SVGIG (reference sequence). CDR3 length: 11 residues. CDR3 region: CAWSRRDEQFF. The CDR3, as DNA: TGTGCCTGGAGTCGGAGAGATGAGCAGTTCTTC.

DNA for the CDR3: TGTGCCATCAGTGGAGGGCCAGATACGCAGTATTTT. The encoded protein is CAISGGPDTQYF. The J gene is TRBJ2-3, the V gene TRBV10-3; D might be TRBD2 (5 bases). The CDR3 is 12 residues long. V was pared by 4 bases and J by 4 bases, with 6 bases between. From germline, CDR1 is ENHRY and CDR2 SYGVKD.

This chain links TRBV10-3 with TRBJ2-5; 7 bases agree with TRBD1. The DNA matches TRBJ2-7 better at its end, which makes the J call doubtful. CDR3 length equals 15 residues. CDR1 and CDR2 (germline): ENHRY, SYGVKD. CDR3 protein: CAISDPTGVPYEQYF. CDR3 DNA sequence: TGTGCCATCAGTGACCCAACAGGGGTCCCCTACGAGCAGTACTTC.

The chain couples TRBV5-1 to TRBJ2-2; D unclear. Trimming cost V 6 bases and J 1 base, with 10 bases left between them. The CDR3 runs 14 residues. Germline V gene data show CDR1 as SGHRS and CDR2 as YFSETQ. The CDR3 reads CASTNAVNTGELFF. The CDR3 DNA follows: TGCGCCAGCACCAACGCAGTGAACACCGGGGAGCTGTTTTTT.

V and J are TRBV6-5 and TRBJ1-1; 7 nucleotides match TRBD1. CDR1 and CDR2 (germline): MNHEY, SVGAGI. With 3 bases clipped from V and 6 bases from J, the junction kept 4 bases outside the gene matches. This CDR3 is built from 13 residues. The CDR3 reads CASSYHRGPEAFF. The CDR3 DNA follows: TGTGCCAGCAGTTATCACAGGGGCCCTGAAGCTTTCTTT.

The rearrangement uses TRBV30 and TRBJ2-1; TRBD2 might be the D (5 bases). The V and J ends lost 5 bases and 2 bases respectively, with 19 bases between them. The CDR3 extends over 16 amino acids. Germline lookup yields CDR1 GTSNPN and CDR2 SVGIG (reference sequence). The CDR3 here is CAWGRTGVSPYNEQFF. CDR3 coding DNA: TGTGCCTGGGGTAGAACCGGGGTATCTCCCTACAATGAGCAGTTCTTC.